The entry below gives a single T cell receptor (beta chain) sequence along with its context. The data derive from a study of glioma-infiltrating T cells. The CDR3 has 14 residues. Trimming removed 5 bases at V and 4 bases at J, with 11 bases between. Germline V gene data show CDR1 as MDHEN and CDR2 as SYDVKM. Using RNA template, CDR3s of TCR alpha and beta were amplified with iRepertoire arm-PCR. TCRdb called the multiplex PCR reads again in MiXCR, with one record for every CDR3 protein. The sample includes 300,000 to 400,000 distinct CDR3 sequences, 41% of them seen just once. The chain has TRBV28 and TRBJ2-2; D gene unclear. This clonotype was sampled from a human donor with low-grade glioma or glioblastoma, undergoing nonglioma brain surgery, or in good health (not recorded which). Sample: glioma tissue, nonneoplastic brain tissue, or PBMCs (not recorded which). The CDR3 sequence is CASSPGRGTGELFF. CDR3 bases: TGTGCCAGCAGTCCTGGGCGCGGCACCGGGGAGCTGTTTTTT.